Shown below are 18 T cell receptor beta chains from a single sample sequenced in a study of T cell responses to AZD1222 COVID-19 vaccine. The protocol was immunoSEQ multiplex PCR, while the TCRdb copy is restricted to in-frame clones and leaves out a portion. This table has roughly 180,000 clones, more than 80% appearing once. Sequencing was performed on peripheral blood, taken on day 0 of AZD1222 vaccination. Receptor source: an adult in good health.

The chain combines TRBV7-2 with TRBJ1-5, with a tentative D call TRBD1 (5 bases). The CDR3 has 16 residues. With 6 bases removed from V and 5 bases from J, the gap between germline ends came to 20 bases. CDR1 is SGHTA, CDR2 FQGNSA, per germline. The CDR3 loop is CASSRAVGEGDQPQHF. The CDR3 region has the DNA TGTGCCAGCAGTCGGGCGGTGGGTGAAGGGGATCAGCCCCAGCATTTT.

This chain connects TRBV5-6 to TRBJ2-7, with 8 positions matching TRBD1. Trimming removed 2 bases from V and 2 bases from J; junction bases left unmatched: 3. CDR3 length: 14 residues. The germline gives CDR1 SGHDT, CDR2 YYEEEE. CDR3 sequence: CASSFGQGTYEQYF. In DNA form, the CDR3 reads TGTGCCAGCAGCTTTGGACAGGGCACCTACGAGCAGTACTTC.

This chain uses TRBV14 with TRBJ1-2, with D perhaps matching TRBD1 (5 bases). Germline V gene data show CDR1 as SGHDN and CDR2 as FVKESK. The CDR3 runs 14 residues. V shed 4 bases and J shed 7 bases, with 16 bases lying between them. CDR3 loop: CASSPLGGGAGYTF. The DNA for the CDR3 is TGTGCCAGCAGCCCACTTGGAGGAGGGGCTGGCTACACCTTC.

This clone was detected a few times. CDR3 in amino acids: CASRKGGYQPQHF. CDR3 bases: TGTGCCAGCAGAAAAGGGGGGTATCAGCCCCAGCATTTT. J is TRBJ1-5 and V is TRBV6-5; TRBD1 might be the D (6 bases). V was trimmed by 6 bases and J by 5 bases, leaving 11 bases between them. There are 13 residues in the CDR3. Germline V gene lookup returns CDR1 MNHEY and CDR2 SVGAGI.

The chain joins TRBV7-2 to TRBJ1-5, with 7 bases identical to TRBD1. V was clipped by 0 bases and J by 2 bases; unmatched bases: 4. The CDR3 length is 16 residues. Per germline, CDR1 SGHTA and CDR2 FQGNSA. This CDR3 is CASSLAGGIGNQPQHF. The CDR3 DNA reads TGTGCCAGCAGCTTAGCAGGGGGCATAGGCAATCAGCCCCAGCATTTT. Full variable domain (outside the CDR3, taken from reference TRBV7-2 and TRBJ1-5): GAGVSQSPSNKVTEKGKDVELRCDPISGHTALYWYRQSLGQGLEFLIYFQGNSAPDKSGLPSDRFSAERTGGSVSTLTIQRTQQEDSAVYLCASSLAGGIGNQPQHFGDGTRLSIL.

V and J are TRBV6-5 and TRBJ2-7; D is perhaps TRBD2 (6 bases). The germline V and J ends were trimmed by 6 bases and 2 bases, with 14 bases remaining between them. The CDR3 covers 14 residues. CDR1 MNHEY and CDR2 SVGAGI come from the germline V gene. CDR3 DNA: TGTGCCAGCAGCCGGGGGATACAGACCTACGAGCAGTACTTC. The encoded protein is CASSRGIQTYEQYF.

On this clone: Other DNA sequences in this specimen translate into the identical CDR3. The chain joins TRBV18 to TRBJ2-7; no reliable D call. The germline V and J ends were trimmed by 0 bases and 2 bases, with 5 bases remaining between them. The CDR3 runs to 13 residues. Germline V CDR1 and CDR2: KGHSH, LQKENI. Here the CDR3 reads CASSPPSAYEQYF. CDR3 nucleotide sequence: TGTGCCAGCTCACCACCTTCAGCCTACGAGCAGTACTTC.

This chain uses TRBV5-8 with TRBJ2-7; 7 bases align to TRBD1. Looked up from germline, CDR1 is SGHTS and CDR2 is YDEGEE. With V trimmed by 0 bases and J by 4 bases, 1 base remained unmatched. There are 13 residues in the CDR3. The CDR3 here is CASSLDRGYEQYF. CDR3 nucleotides: TGTGCCAGCAGCTTGGACAGGGGTTACGAGCAGTACTTC.

This chain joins TRBV3-1 (or the pseudogene TRBV3-2) and TRBJ2-2, with 7 bases matching TRBD2. Trimming at V came to 7 bases and at J to 2 bases, leaving 4 bases not matched to a gene. Germline values: CDR1 LGHDT, CDR2 YNNKEL (reference sequence). This CDR3 is built from 14 residues. DNA of the CDR3: TGTGCCAGCATGGGGACTATAAACACCGGGGAGCTGTTTTTT. Its protein is CASMGTINTGELFF.

The genes are TRBV10-3 and TRBJ2-1; 9 nucleotides line up with TRBD2. The V segment lost 6 bases and the J segment 5 bases; nucleotides outside the gene matches: 8. This CDR3 contains 15 residues. Looked up from germline, CDR1 is ENHRY and CDR2 is SYGVKD. CDR3 residues: CAIRSGSGGNNEQFF. The CDR3 DNA sequence: TGTGCCATCAGATCGGGTAGCGGGGGAAACAATGAGCAGTTCTTC.

The J gene is TRBJ2-7, the V gene TRBV21-1; the table's TRBD2 call for D was not verified on the DNA. TRBV21-1 is an annotated pseudogene. The CDR3 sequence is 17 residues long. The CDR3 loop is CASSKVGPVLLSYEQYF. The CDR3 region has the DNA TGTGCCAGCAGCAAAGTAGGCCCCGTACTACTCTCCTACGAGCAGTACTTC.

The chain has TRBV9 and TRBJ1-2, with 9 bases fitting TRBD1. Germline V gene data show CDR1 as SGDLS and CDR2 as YYNGEE. The CDR3 is 15 residues long. The V segment lost 4 bases and the J segment 2 bases; nucleotides outside the gene matches: 6. Here the CDR3 DNA reads TGTGCCAGCAGCCAGGGACAGGGAGAGAACTATGGCTACACCTTC. Amino acids: CASSQGQGENYGYTF.

The chain uses TRBV4-3 and TRBJ1-2; D gene ambiguous. The V end lost 4 bases, the J end lost 0 bases, and 15 bases lay between the germline ends. The CDR3 has 16 amino acids. Germline CDR1 is LGHNA and CDR2 is YSLEER. CDR3 amino acids: CASSRDGAYSNYGYTF. For the CDR3, the DNA is TGCGCCAGCAGCCGAGACGGAGCCTACTCTAACTATGGCTACACCTTC.

The J gene is TRBJ2-7, the V gene TRBV2; D may match TRBD1 or TRBD2 (5 bases each). Germline values: CDR1 SNHLY, CDR2 FYNNEI. V dropped 6 bases and J dropped 2 bases, with 8 bases sitting between them. This CDR3 contains 12 residues. The CDR3 reads CASSRDPYEQYV. The CDR3 nucleotides read TGTGCCAGCAGCCGGGACCCCTACGAGCAGTACGTC.

CDR3 DNA: TGTGCCAGCAGCTTAAGCGGGGGAGCCAGCTCCTACAATGAGCAGTTCTTC. Translating gives CASSLSGGASSYNEQFF. This rearrangement joins TRBV7-2 to TRBJ2-1; 8 bases align to TRBD2. The germline V gene has CDR1 SGHTA and CDR2 FQGNSA. This CDR3 region has 17 residues. V was clipped by 2 bases and J by 0 bases; unmatched bases: 6.

The V gene is TRBV4-1, the J gene TRBJ2-1; D is ambiguous. In germline, CDR1 is MGHRA, CDR2 YSYEKL. CDR3 size: 11 residues. Deletions cut 0 bases from V and 12 bases from J, with 6 bases between. Written as DNA, the CDR3 is TGCGCCAGCAGCCAAGAAATTAGGCAGTTCTTC. It is translated as CASSQEIRQFF.

The CDR3 region has the DNA TGCGCCAGCAGCCAAACGCATCCGGGGCCCAGGGACGATACGCAGTATTTT. It translates to CASSQTHPGPRDDTQYF. The chain has TRBV4-1 and TRBJ2-3, with D perhaps given as TRBD1 or TRBD2 (5 bases each). Trimming left V 2 bases short and J 6 bases short, with 21 bases between. The germline V gene encodes CDR1 MGHRA and CDR2 YSYEKL. The CDR3 sequence is 17 residues long.

The V gene is TRBV9, the J gene TRBJ2-2, with a weak D call TRBD2 (7 bases). CDR1 is SGDLS, CDR2 YYNGEE, per germline. The ends were cut back, 1 base at V and 3 bases at J, with 13 bases in the middle. This CDR3 is built from 16 residues. The CDR3 region is CASSVRGAGDTGELFF. The CDR3 bases are TGTGCCAGCAGCGTACGGGGGGCAGGGGACACCGGGGAGCTGTTTTTT.